This TCR beta chain was recovered during a study of regulatory T cells in long-lasting Graves disease. As for the study in general: Persistence in Graves' disease denoted antithyroid drug use beyond 5 years alongside positive TSH receptor antibodies.

Points from the study as a whole: Persistent disease showed a preference for TRBV28, TRBJ1-2 and TRBJ2-5.

Time point here: persistent/refractory GD, antithyroid drugs over 5 years with positive TRAb. PBMC RNA was the source of the TCR library. Building the TCR beta libraries relied on iRepertoire HTBI primers, and CDR3 regions underwent Arm-PCR. A single record per CDR3 protein comes from TCRdb applying MiXCR to the multiplex PCR reads. This sample carries 600,000 to 850,000 distinct CDR3 sequences, about 30% of them seen once, and the ten largest clones take under 50%. This clonotype has only a few counts. The antigen is undetermined. This CDR3 is built from 15 residues. Per the germline V gene, CDR1 is SGHAT and CDR2 is FQDESV (reference sequence). V lost 5 bases, J lost 6 bases, and 5 bases stayed unmatched.

The sequence derives from a female donor with Graves disease. V and J are TRBV11-1 and TRBJ1-5; 12 nucleotides line up with TRBD1. The specimen comprised peripheral blood mononuclear cells (PBMCs), sampled when the disease was refractory, from a patient treated with antithyroid drugs. In DNA form, the CDR3 reads TGTGCCAGCAGCCCTGGGGGACAGGGGGCTCAGCCCCAGCATTTT. Encoded protein: CASSPGGQGAQPQHF.